The 15 T cell receptor beta chains given below trace back to one sample, sequenced in a study of beta chain features in type 1 diabetes. Whole-study findings and limits: Type 1 diabetes patients showed a moderate but significant shortening of TCRB CDR3s in all four CD4+ subsets.

The isolated RNA, all of it, was reverse transcribed, so expressed TCRB transcripts were what got sequenced. Produced via immunoSEQ multiplex PCR; TCRdb's table is partial and in-frame only. This sample has some 250,000 clones; roughly 10% occur once, and the top ten carry around 0.017%. These receptors' antigens are unknown. Material: naive CD4+ T cells from blood. Receptors were obtained from a man in his thirties or forties with type 1 diabetes.

This rearrangement joins TRBV30 to TRBJ1-2; possible D gene TRBD1, 6 bases. Germline V gene data show CDR1 as GTSNPN and CDR2 as SVGIG (reference sequence). Trimming stripped 2 bases from V and 5 bases from J, with 18 bases between. The CDR3 runs 15 residues. In DNA, the CDR3 is TGTGCCTGGAGTATAACAGGGCGGCGGCGGTATGGCTACACCTTC. This translates into CAWSITGRRRYGYTF.

The genes are TRBV5-1 and TRBJ2-7; D gene unclear. Trimming removed 0 bases at V and 0 bases at J, with 7 bases between. The CDR3 loop spans 14 amino acids. Germline CDR1 is SGHRS and CDR2 is YFSETQ. Here the CDR3 DNA reads TGCGCCAGCAGCTTGGCCTCGCGCTCCTACGAGCAGTACTTC. Amino acid sequence: CASSLASRSYEQYF.

This clone has just a few counts. The rearrangement joins TRBV30 to TRBJ2-7, with D perhaps TRBD2 (7 bases). This CDR3 is built from 14 residues. CDR1 and CDR2 (germline): GTSNPN, SVGIG (reference sequence). The V gene lost 1 base and the J gene lost 3 bases, with 13 bases spanning the gap. The CDR3 region is CAWSGPGGSYEQYF. Written as DNA, the CDR3 is TGTGCCTGGAGTGGGCCGGGGGGCAGCTACGAGCAGTACTTC.

This sequence joins TRBV28 and TRBJ1-3, with unresolved D. V shed 6 bases and J shed 4 bases, with 10 bases lying between them. This CDR3 has 13 residues. CDR1 is MDHEN, CDR2 SYDVKM, per germline. CDR3 in amino acids: CASSLDGGNTIYF. CDR3 in DNA: TGTGCCAGCAGCCTTGACGGGGGAAACACCATATATTTT.

This clone was recorded a few times. The chain has TRBV5-4 and TRBJ2-5; 12 positions match TRBD2. V lost 3 bases to trimming and J lost 5 bases; unmatched junction nucleotides: 5. CDR3 length equals 15 residues. In germline, CDR1 is SGHNT, CDR2 YYREEE (reference sequence). The CDR3 sequence: CASSSFGLAGETQYF. CDR3 nucleotide sequence: TGTGCCAGCAGCTCTTTCGGACTAGCGGGGGAGACCCAGTACTTC.

This clone was found a few times. The chain carries TRBV4-3 and TRBJ2-7, with TRBD2 as a possible D gene (7 bases). The CDR3 contains 14 residues. Looked up from germline, CDR1 is LGHNA and CDR2 is YSLEER. V lost 1 base and J lost 6, with 13 bases in between. CDR3 sequence (DNA): TGCGCCAGCAGCCAAGTTCGGGGGGCCGGCGAGCAGTACTTC. Amino acids: CASSQVRGAGEQYF.

The V and J genes are TRBV7-2 and TRBJ2-2; 12 bases are shared with TRBD2. CDR1 SGHTA and CDR2 FQGNSA come from the germline V gene. V lost 0 bases, J lost 7 bases, and 9 bases stayed unmatched. The CDR3 has 18 residues. This CDR3 is CASSLALSSGGADGELFF. The CDR3 nucleotides read TGTGCCAGCAGCTTAGCGTTATCTAGCGGGGGGGCGGACGGGGAGCTGTTTTTT. The full variable domain, rest sourced from reference TRBV7-2 and TRBJ2-2, is GAGVSQSPSNKVTEKGKDVELRCDPISGHTALYWYRQSLGQGLEFLIYFQGNSAPDKSGLPSDRFSAERTGGSVSTLTIQRTQQEDSAVYLCASSLALSSGGADGELFFGEGSRLTVL.

This clone was recorded a few times. The V and J genes are TRBV4-3 and TRBJ1-2; D call uncertain. The CDR3 covers 15 residues. V was clipped by 1 base and J by 4 bases, with 13 bases between them. From germline, CDR1 is LGHNA and CDR2 YSLEER. This chain's CDR3 is CASSQGRGSVYGYTF. In DNA form, the CDR3 reads TGCGCCAGCAGCCAAGGACGGGGAAGCGTCTATGGCTACACCTTC.

The V and J genes are TRBV30 and TRBJ2-7, with D unclear. Trimming removed 2 bases from V and 3 bases from J, with 8 bases in between. This CDR3 is built from 12 residues. The germline V gene encodes CDR1 GTSNPN and CDR2 SVGIG (reference sequence). The CDR3 is CAWSSPGYEQYF. The CDR3 DNA reads as TGTGCCTGGAGTTCCCCCGGCTACGAGCAGTACTTC.

There are a few counts of this clone. CDR3 in amino acids: CASSRGGTVDNEQFF. Written as DNA, the CDR3 is TGTGCCAGCAGCAGAGGAGGGACAGTTGACAATGAGCAGTTCTTC. V is TRBV7-3 and J is TRBJ2-1; a possible D gene is TRBD1 (7 bases). Germline values: CDR1 SGHTA, CDR2 FQGTGA. The CDR3 loop spans 15 amino acids. V lost 5 bases and J lost 5, with 16 bases in between.

This clone was seen a few times. The chain recombines TRBV10-3 with TRBJ1-5; the match to TRBD1 covers 8 bases. This CDR3 is 13 amino acids long. V shed 10 bases and J 5 bases; nucleotides not matched to a gene: 7. Looked up from germline, CDR1 is ENHRY and CDR2 is SYGVKD. In nucleotides, the CDR3 is TGTGCCACGGTGGACAGGGACCATCAGCCCCAGCATTTT. Protein product: CATVDRDHQPQHF.

This clone was seen only a few times. The sample carries other DNA sequences with the same CDR3. The V call is TRBV18, the J call TRBJ2-5; unclear D gene. This CDR3 has 12 residues. Trimming removed 3 bases at V and 2 bases at J, with 4 bases between. Germline CDR1 and CDR2: KGHSH and LQKENI. CDR3 residues: CASSPAQETQYF. CDR3 sequence (DNA): TGTGCCAGCTCACCCGCGCAAGAGACCCAGTACTTC.

This clone has more than one count but fewer than ten. The CDR3 is CASSQTLAATDTQYF. For the CDR3, the DNA is TGTGCCAGCAGCCAAACTCTAGCGGCCACAGATACGCAGTATTTT. The rearrangement joins TRBV4-2 to TRBJ2-3, with TRBD2 matching 7 bases. Losses at the gene ends were 2 bases for V and 2 bases for J; bases not matched to a gene: 4. The CDR3 has 15 residues. CDR1 LGHNA and CDR2 YNFKEQ come from the germline V gene.

This chain joins TRBV19 and TRBJ2-2; TRBD2 matches at 7 bases. V gave up 5 bases and J gave up 4 bases; unmatched junction bases: 4. The CDR3 spans 14 residues. CDR1 and CDR2 (germline): LNHDA, SQIVND (reference sequence). The CDR3 DNA reads as TGTGCCAGTAGTTCGGGACTACCCACCGGGGAGCTGTTTTTT. It codes for CASSSGLPTGELFF.

This clone has a handful of counts. The chain recombines TRBV29-1 with TRBJ2-5; maybe TRBD2 (6 bases). Trimming stripped 7 bases from V and 3 bases from J, with 12 bases between. The CDR3 has 12 amino acids. From germline, CDR1 is SQVTM and CDR2 ANQGSEA. The CDR3: CSASSGEETQYF. The CDR3 region has the DNA TGCAGCGCCTCATCGGGGGAAGAGACCCAGTACTTC.